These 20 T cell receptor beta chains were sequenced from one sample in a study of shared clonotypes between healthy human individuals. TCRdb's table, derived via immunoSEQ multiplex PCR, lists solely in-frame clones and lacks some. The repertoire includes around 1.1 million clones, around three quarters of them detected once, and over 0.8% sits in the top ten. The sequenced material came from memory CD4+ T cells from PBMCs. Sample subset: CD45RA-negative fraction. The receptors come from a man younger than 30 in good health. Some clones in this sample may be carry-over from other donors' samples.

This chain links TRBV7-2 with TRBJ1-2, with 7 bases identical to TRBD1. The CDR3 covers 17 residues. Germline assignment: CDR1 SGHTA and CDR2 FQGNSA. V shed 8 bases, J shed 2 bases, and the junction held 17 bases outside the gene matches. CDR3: CASAPSPWGQSNYGYTF. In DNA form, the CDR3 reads TGTGCCAGCGCACCCTCTCCTTGGGGACAGTCAAACTATGGCTACACCTTC.

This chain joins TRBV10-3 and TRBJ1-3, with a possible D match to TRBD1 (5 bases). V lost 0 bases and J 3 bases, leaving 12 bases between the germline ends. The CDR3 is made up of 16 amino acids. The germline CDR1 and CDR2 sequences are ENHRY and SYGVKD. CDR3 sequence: CAISESGQVYGNTIYF. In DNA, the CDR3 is TGTGCCATCAGTGAGTCGGGGCAAGTCTATGGAAACACCATATATTTT.

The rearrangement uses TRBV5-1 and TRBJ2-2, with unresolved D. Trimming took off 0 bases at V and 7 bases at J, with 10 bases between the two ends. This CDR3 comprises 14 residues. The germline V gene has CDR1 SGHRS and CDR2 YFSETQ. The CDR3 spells CASSLAGVGGELFF. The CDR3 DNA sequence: TGCGCCAGCAGCTTGGCTGGGGTTGGCGGGGAGCTGTTTTTT.

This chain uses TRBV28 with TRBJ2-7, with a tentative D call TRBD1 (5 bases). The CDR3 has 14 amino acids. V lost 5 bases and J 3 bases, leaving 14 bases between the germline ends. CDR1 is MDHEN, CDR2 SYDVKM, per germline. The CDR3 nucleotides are TGTGCCAGCAGTACGTTTCAGGGTTTCTACGAGCAGTACTTC. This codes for CASSTFQGFYEQYF.

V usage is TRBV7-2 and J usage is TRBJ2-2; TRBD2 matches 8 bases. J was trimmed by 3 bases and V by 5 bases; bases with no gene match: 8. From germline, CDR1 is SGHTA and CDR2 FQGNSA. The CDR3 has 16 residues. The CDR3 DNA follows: TGTGCCAGCAGCCCGACCGGGACTAGTTACACCGGGGAGCTGTTTTTT. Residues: CASSPTGTSYTGELFF. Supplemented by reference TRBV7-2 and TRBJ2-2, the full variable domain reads GAGVSQSPSNKVTEKGKDVELRCDPISGHTALYWYRQSLGQGLEFLIYFQGNSAPDKSGLPSDRFSAERTGGSVSTLTIQRTQQEDSAVYLCASSPTGTSYTGELFFGEGSRLTVL.

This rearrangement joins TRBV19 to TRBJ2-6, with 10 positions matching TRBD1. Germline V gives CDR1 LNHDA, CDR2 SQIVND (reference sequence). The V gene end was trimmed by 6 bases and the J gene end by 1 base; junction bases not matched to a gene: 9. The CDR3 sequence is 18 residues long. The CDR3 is CASRAIPGQGSGANVLTF. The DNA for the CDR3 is TGTGCCAGTAGGGCGATTCCGGGACAGGGGTCTGGGGCCAACGTCCTGACTTTC.

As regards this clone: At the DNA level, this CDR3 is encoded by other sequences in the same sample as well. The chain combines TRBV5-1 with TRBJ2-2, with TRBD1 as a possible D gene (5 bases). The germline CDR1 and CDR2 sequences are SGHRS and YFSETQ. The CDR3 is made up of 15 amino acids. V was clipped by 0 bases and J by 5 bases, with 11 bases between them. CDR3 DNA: TGCGCCAGCAGCTTGGCCGGGCCAGGGACCGGGGAGCTGTTTTTT. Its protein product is CASSLAGPGTGELFF.

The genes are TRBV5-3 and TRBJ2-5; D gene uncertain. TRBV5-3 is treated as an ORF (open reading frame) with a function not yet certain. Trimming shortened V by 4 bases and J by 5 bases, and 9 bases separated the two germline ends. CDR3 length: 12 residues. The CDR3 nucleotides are TGTGCCAGAAGCACCGCCCGGGAGACCCAGTACTTC. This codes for CARSTARETQYF.

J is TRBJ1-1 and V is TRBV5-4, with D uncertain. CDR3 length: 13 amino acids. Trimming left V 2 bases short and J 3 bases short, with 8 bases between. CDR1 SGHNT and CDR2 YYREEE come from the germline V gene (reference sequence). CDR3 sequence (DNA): TGTGCCAGCAGCTTACCGGGCTACACTGAAGCTTTCTTT. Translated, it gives CASSLPGYTEAFF.

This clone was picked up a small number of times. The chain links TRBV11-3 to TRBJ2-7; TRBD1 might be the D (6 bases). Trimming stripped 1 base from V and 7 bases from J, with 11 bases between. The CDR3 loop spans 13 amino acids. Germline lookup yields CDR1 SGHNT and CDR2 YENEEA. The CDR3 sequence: CASSLGGTGEQYF. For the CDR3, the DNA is TGTGCCAGCAGCTTAGGGGGAACAGGGGAGCAGTACTTC.

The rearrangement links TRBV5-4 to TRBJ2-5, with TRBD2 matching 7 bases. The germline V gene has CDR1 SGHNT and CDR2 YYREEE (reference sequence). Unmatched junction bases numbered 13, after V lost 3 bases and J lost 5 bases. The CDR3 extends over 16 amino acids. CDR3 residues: CASSSPMREGLETQYF. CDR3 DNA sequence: TGTGCCAGCAGCTCCCCAATGAGGGAGGGCCTGGAGACCCAGTACTTC.

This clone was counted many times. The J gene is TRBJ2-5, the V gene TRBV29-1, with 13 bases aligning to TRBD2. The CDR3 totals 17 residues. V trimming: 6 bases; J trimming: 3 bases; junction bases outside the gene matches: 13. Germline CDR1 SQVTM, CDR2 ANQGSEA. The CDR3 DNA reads TGCAGCGTGGCCCGGATGGGACTAGCGGGACGGAAAGAGACCCAGTACTTC. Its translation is CSVARMGLAGRKETQYF.

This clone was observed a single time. CDR3 nucleotide sequence: TGCGCCAGCAGCTCAATGCTGACAGGGGGTGGCTACACCTTC. The encoded protein is CASSSMLTGGGYTF. The genes are TRBV5-1 and TRBJ1-2; 9 bases fit TRBD1. The CDR3 sequence is 14 residues long. The ends lost 3 bases at V and 7 bases at J; junction bases unmatched: 7. Germline CDR1 reads SGHRS; CDR2 reads YFSETQ.

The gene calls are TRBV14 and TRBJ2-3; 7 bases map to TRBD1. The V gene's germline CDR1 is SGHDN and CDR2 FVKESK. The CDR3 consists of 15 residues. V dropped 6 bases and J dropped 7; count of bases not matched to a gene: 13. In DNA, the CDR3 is TGTGCCAGCAGACCGACCAGGGACAGCCAAAATACGCAGTATTTT. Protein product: CASRPTRDSQNTQYF.

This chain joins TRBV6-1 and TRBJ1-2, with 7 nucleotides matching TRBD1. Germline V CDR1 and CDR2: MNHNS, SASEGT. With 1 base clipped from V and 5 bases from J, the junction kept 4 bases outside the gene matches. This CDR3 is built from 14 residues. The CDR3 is CASSEGTGSYGYTF. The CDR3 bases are TGTGCCAGCAGTGAAGGGACAGGTTCTTATGGCTACACCTTC.

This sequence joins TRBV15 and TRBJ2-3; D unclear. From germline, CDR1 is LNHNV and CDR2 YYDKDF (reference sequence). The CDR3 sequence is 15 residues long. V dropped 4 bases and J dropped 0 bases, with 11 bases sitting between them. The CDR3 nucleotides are TGTGCCACCAGCATGGATTTAGCTAGCACAGATACGCAGTATTTT. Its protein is CATSMDLASTDTQYF.

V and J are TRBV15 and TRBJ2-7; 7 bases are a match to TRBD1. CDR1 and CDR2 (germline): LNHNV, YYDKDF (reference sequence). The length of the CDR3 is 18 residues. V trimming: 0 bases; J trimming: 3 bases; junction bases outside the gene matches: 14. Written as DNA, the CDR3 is TGTGCCACCAGCAGAGAGCGGACAGGTCTAACCCGCAACTACGAGCAGTACTTC. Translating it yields CATSRERTGLTRNYEQYF.

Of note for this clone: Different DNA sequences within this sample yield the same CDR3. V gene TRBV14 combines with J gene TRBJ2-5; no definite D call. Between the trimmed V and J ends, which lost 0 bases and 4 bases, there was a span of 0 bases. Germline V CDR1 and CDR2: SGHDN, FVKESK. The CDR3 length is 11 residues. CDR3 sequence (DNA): TGTGCCAGCAGCCAAGAAGAGACCCAGTACTTC. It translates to CASSQEETQYF.

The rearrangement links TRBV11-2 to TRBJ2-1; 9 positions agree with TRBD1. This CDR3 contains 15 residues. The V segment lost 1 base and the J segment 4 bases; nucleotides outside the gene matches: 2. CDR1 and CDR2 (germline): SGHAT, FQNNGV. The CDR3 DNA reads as TGTGCCAGCAGCTTAGGTGGACAGGGGTACAATGAGCAGTTCTTC. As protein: CASSLGGQGYNEQFF.

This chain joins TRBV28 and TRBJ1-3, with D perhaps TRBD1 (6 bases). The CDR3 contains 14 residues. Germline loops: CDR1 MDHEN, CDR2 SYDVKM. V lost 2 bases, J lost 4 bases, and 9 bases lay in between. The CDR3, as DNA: TGTGCCAGCAGTTTAAACAGGGCCGGAAACACCATATATTTT. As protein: CASSLNRAGNTIYF.